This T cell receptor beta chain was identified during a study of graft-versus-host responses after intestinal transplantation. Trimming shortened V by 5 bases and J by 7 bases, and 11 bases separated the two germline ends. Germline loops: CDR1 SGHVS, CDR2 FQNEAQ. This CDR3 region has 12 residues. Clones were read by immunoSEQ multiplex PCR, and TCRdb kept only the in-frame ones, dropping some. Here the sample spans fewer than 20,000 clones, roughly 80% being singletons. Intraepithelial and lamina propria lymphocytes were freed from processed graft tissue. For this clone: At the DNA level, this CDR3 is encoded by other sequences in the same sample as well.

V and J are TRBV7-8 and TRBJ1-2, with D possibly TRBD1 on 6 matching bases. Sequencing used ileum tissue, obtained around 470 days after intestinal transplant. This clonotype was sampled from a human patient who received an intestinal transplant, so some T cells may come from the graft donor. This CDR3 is CASSPGGGGYTF. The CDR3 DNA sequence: TGTGCCAGCAGCCCCGGGGGCGGTGGCTACACCTTC.